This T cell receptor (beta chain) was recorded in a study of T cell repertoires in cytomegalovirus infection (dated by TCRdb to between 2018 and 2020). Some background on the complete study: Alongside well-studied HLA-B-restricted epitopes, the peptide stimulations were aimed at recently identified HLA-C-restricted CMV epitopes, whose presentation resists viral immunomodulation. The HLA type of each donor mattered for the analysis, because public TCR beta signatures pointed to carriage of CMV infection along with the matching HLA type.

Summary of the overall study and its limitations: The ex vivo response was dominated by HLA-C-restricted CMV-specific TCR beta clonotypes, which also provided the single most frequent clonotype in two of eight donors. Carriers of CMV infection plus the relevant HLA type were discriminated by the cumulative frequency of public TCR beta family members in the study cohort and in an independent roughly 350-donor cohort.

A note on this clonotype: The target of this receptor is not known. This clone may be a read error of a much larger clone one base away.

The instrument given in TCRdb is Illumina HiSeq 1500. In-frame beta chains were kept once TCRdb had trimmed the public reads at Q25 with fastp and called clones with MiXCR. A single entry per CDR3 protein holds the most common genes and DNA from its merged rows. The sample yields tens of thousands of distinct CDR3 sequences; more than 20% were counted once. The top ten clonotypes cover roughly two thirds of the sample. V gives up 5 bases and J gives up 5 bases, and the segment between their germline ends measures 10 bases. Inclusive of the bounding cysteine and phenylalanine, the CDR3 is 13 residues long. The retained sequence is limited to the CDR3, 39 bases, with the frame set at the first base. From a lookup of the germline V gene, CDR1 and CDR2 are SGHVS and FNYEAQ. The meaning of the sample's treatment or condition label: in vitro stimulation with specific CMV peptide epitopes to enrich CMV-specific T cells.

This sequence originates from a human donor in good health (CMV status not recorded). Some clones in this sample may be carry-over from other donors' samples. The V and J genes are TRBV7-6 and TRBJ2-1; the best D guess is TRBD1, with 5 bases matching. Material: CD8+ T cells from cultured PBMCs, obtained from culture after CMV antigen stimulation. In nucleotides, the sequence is TGTGCCAGCAGCCCCGGCAGGGACAATGAGCAGTTCTTC. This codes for CASSPGRDNEQFF.